This T cell receptor (beta chain) was captured in a study of regulatory T cells in long-lasting Graves disease. Both iRepertoire HTBI primers and Arm-PCR of CDR3 regions were used to build the TCR beta libraries. One entry per CDR3 protein, called by TCRdb with MiXCR from the multiplex PCR reads. The sample has more than 400,000 distinct CDR3 sequences; roughly 15% are singletons. Time point indicated: newly diagnosed GD, antithyroid drugs for less than 3 months. Extracted RNA from PBMCs served as the source of the TCR library. These records were also assigned to another study, of T cells in Graves' hyperthyroidism and ophthalmopathy.

This clonotype originated in a woman in her 30s with Graves disease. The material was peripheral blood mononuclear cells (PBMCs), obtained at new diagnosis, from a patient treated with antithyroid drugs.

CDR3 amino acids: CASADSNGNTIYF. In DNA, the CDR3 is TGCGCCAGCGCGGACAGTAATGGAAACACCATATATTTT. The chain recombines TRBV5-1 with TRBJ1-3; a possible D gene is TRBD1 (6 bases). Germline lookup yields CDR1 SGHRS and CDR2 YFSETQ. CDR3 length: 13 residues. V was trimmed by 7 bases and J by 3 bases, leaving 11 bases between them.